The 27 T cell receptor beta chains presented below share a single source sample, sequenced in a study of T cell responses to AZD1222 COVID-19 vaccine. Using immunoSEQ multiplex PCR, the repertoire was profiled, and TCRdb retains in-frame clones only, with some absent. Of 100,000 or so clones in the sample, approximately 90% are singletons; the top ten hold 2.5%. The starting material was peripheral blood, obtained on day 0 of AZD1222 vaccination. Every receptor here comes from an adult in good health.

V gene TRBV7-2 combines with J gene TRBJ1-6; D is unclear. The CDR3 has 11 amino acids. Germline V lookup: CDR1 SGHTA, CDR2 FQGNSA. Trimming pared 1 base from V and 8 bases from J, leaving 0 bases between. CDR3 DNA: TGTGCCAGCAGCTTAGATTCACCCCTCCACTTT. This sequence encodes CASSLDSPLHF.

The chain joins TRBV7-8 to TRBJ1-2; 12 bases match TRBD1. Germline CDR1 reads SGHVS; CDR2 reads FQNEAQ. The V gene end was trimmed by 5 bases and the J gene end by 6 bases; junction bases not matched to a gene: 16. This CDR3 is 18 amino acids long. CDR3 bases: TGTGCCAGCAGCCCATACCGGGACAGGGGGCTCGGTTTTCATGGCTACACCTTC. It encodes CASSPYRDRGLGFHGYTF.

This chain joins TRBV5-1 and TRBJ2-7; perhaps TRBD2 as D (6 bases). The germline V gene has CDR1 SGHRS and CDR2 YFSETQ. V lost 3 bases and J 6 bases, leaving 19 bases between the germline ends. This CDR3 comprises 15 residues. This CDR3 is CASSSEAGSAVEQYF. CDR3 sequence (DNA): TGCGCCAGCAGCTCCGAAGCGGGTTCCGCGGTCGAGCAGTACTTC. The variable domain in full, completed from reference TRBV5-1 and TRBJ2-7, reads KAGVTQTPRYLIKTRGQQVTLSCSPISGHRSVSWYQQTPGQGLQFLFEYFSETQRNKGNFPGRFSGRQFSNSRSEMNVSTLELGDSALYLCASSSEAGSAVEQYFGPGTRLTVT.

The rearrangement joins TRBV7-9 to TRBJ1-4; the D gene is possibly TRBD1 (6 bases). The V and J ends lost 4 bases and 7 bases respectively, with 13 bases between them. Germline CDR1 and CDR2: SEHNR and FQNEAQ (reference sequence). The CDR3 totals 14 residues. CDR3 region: CASSSTGFGEKLFF. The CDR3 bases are TGTGCCAGCAGCTCGACAGGATTCGGTGAAAAACTGTTTTTT.

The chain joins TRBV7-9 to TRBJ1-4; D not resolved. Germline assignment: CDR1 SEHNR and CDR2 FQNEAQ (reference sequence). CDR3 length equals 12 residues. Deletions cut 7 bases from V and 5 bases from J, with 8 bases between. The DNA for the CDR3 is TGTGCCAGCACACGACGGAATGAAAAACTGTTTTTT. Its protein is CASTRRNEKLFF.

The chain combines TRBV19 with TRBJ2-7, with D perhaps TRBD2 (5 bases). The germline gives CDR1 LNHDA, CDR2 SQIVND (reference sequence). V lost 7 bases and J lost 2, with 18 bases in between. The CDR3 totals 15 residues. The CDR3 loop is CASTNPAAGTYEQYF. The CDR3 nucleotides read TGTGCCAGTACAAACCCCGCGGCGGGTACCTACGAGCAGTACTTC. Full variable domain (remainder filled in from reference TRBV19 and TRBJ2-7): DGGITQSPKYLFRKEGQNVTLSCEQNLNHDAMYWYRQDPGQGLRLIYYSQIVNDFQKGDIAEGYSVSREKKESFPLTVTSAQKNPTAFYLCASTNPAAGTYEQYFGPGTRLTVT.

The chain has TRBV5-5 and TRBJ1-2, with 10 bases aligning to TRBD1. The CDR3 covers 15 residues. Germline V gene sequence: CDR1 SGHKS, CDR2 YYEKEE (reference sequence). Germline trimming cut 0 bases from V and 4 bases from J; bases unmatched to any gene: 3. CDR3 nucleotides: TGTGCCAGCAGCTTGGACGGGACAGGGGCCTATGGCTACACCTTC. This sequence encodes CASSLDGTGAYGYTF. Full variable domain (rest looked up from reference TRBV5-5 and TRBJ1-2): DAGVTQSPTHLIKTRGQQVTLRCSPISGHKSVSWYQQVLGQGPQFIFQYYEKEERGRGNFPDRFSARQFPNYSSELNVNALLLGDSALYLCASSLDGTGAYGYTFGSGTRLTVV.

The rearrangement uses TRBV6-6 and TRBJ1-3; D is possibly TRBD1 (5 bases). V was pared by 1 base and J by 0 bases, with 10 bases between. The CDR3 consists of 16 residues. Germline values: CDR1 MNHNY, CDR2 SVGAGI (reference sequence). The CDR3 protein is CASSYLGLPSGNTIYF. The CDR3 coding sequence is TGTGCCAGCAGTTACTTGGGACTGCCCTCTGGAAACACCATATATTTT.

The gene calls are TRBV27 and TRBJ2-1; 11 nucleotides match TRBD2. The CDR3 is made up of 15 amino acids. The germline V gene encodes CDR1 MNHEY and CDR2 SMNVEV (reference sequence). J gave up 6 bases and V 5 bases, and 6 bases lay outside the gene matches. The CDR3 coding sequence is TGTGCCAGCAGTGAGGGGACTAGCGGTGCCAATGAGCAGTTCTTC. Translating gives CASSEGTSGANEQFF.

DNA of the CDR3: TGTGCCAGCAGCCCGTGGGGGGGGGCCGATACGCAGTATTTT. Encoded protein: CASSPWGGADTQYF. V gene TRBV5-4 combines with J gene TRBJ2-3; TRBD2 might be the D (7 bases). V was pared by 4 bases and J by 6 bases, with 15 bases between. This CDR3 is built from 14 residues. Germline values: CDR1 SGHNT, CDR2 YYREEE (reference sequence).

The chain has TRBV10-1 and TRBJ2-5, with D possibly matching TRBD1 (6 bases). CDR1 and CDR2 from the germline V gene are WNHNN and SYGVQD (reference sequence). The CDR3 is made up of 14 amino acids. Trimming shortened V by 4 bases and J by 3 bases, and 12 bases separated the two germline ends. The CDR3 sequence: CASSGRQEEETQYF. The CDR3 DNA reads TGCGCCAGCAGTGGGAGACAGGAGGAAGAGACCCAGTACTTC.

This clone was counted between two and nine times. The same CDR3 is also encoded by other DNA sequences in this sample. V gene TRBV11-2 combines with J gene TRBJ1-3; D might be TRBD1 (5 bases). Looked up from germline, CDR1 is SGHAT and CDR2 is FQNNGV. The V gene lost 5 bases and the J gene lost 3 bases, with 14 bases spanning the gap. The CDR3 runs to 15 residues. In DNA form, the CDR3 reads TGTGCCAGCAGCCGGGGACTTGGAAGTGGAAACACCATATATTTT. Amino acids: CASSRGLGSGNTIYF.

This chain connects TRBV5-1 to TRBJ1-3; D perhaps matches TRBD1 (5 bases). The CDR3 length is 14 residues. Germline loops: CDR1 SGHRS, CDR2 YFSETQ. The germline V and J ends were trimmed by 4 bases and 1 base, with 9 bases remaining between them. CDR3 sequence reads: CASSQGSSGNTIYF. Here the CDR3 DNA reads TGCGCCAGCAGCCAGGGTAGTTCTGGAAACACCATATATTTT.

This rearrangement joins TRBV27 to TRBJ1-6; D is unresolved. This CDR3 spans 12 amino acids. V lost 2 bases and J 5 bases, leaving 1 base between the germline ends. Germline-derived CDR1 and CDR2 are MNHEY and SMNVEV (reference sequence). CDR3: CASSLDNSPLHF. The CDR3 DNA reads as TGTGCCAGCAGTTTAGATAATTCACCCCTCCACTTT.

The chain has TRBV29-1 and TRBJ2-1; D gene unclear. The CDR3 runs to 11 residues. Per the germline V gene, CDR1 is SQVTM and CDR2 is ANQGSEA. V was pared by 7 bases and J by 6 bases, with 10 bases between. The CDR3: CSARALNEQFF. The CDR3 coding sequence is TGCAGCGCTCGGGCGCTCAATGAGCAGTTCTTC.

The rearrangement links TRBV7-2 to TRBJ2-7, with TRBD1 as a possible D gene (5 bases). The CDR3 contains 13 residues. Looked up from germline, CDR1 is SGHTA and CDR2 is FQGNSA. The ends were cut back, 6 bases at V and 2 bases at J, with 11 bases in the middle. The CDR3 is CASRQAVTYEQYF. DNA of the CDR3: TGTGCCAGCAGACAGGCGGTAACCTACGAGCAGTACTTC.

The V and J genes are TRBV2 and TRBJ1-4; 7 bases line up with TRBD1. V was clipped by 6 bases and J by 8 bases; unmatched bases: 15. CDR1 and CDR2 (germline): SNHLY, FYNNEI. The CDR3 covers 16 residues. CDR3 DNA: TGTGCCAGCAGCCCTAGCGAGGGAGGGGGCGCCGAAAAACTGTTTTTT. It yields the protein CASSPSEGGGAEKLFF.

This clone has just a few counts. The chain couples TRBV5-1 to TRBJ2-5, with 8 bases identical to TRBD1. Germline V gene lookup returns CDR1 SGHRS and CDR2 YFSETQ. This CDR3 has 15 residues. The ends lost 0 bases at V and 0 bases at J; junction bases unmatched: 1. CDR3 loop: CASSLGQGNQETQYF. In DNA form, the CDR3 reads TGCGCCAGCAGCTTGGGACAGGGGAACCAAGAGACCCAGTACTTC.

The CDR3 DNA sequence: TGTGCCAGCAGTGTCGGTAACACCATATATTTT. It encodes CASSVGNTIYF. The chain has TRBV2 and TRBJ1-3; D is unresolved. V was shortened by 4 bases and J by 7 bases, with 5 bases between the two germline ends. Germline V gives CDR1 SNHLY, CDR2 FYNNEI. The CDR3 spans 11 residues. Drawing the rest from reference TRBV2 and TRBJ1-3, the complete variable domain is EPEVTQTPSHQVTQMGQEVILRCVPISNHLYFYWYRQILGQKVEFLVSFYNNEISEKSEIFDDQFSVERPDGSNFTLKIRSTKLEDSAMYFCASSVGNTIYFGEGSWLTVV.

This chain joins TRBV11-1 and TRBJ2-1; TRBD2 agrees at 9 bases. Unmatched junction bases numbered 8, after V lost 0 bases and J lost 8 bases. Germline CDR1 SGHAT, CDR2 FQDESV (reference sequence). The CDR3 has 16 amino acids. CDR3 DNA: TGTGCCAGCAGCTTAGCGTTGCGGGGGGGCGAGGATGAGCAGTTCTTC. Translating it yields CASSLALRGGEDEQFF.

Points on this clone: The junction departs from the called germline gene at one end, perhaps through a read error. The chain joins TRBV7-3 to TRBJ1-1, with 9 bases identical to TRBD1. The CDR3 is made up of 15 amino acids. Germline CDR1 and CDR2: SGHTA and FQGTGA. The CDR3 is CASSLTGGGDNEAFF. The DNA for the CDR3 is TGTGCCAGCAGCCTAACAGGGGGCGGTGATAATGAAGCTTTCTTT.

CDR3 amino acids: CASVLYRGTEAFF. In DNA, the CDR3 is TGTGCCAGCGTTCTATACCGGGGGACTGAAGCTTTCTTT. The J gene is TRBJ1-1, the V gene TRBV11-2, with D perhaps matching TRBD1 (5 bases). The V gene lost 8 bases and the J gene lost 5 bases, with 15 bases spanning the gap. The CDR3 has 13 amino acids. Per germline, CDR1 SGHAT and CDR2 FQNNGV.

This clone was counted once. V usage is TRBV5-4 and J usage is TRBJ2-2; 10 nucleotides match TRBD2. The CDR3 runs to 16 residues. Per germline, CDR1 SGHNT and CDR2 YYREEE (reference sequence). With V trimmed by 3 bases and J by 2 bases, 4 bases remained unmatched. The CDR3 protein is CASSSGTSENTGELFF. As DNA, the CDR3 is TGTGCCAGCAGCTCCGGGACTAGCGAAAACACCGGGGAGCTGTTTTTT.

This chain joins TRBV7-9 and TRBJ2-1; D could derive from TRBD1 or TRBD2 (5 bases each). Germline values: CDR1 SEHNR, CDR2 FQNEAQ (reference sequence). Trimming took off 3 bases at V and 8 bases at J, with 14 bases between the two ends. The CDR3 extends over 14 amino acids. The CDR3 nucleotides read TGTGCCAGCAGCTTGTCGGGGCAAGTTCATGAGCAGTTCTTC. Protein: CASSLSGQVHEQFF. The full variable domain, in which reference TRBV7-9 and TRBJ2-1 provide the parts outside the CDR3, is DTGVSQNPRHKITKRGQNVTFRCDPISEHNRLYWYRQTLGQGPEFLTYFQNEAQLEKSRLLSDRFSAERPKGSFSTLEIQRTEQGDSAMYLCASSLSGQVHEQFFGPGTRLTVL.

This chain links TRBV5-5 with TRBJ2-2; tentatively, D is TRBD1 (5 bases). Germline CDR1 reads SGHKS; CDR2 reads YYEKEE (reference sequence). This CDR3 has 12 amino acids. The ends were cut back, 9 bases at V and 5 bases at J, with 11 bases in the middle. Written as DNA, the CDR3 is TGTGCCACGAGCAGGGAAACCGGGGAGCTGTTTTTT. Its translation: CATSRETGELFF.

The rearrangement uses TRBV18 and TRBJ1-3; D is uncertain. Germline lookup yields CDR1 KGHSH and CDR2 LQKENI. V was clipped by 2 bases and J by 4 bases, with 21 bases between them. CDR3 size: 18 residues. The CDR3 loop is CASSPFGSNPFAGNTIYF. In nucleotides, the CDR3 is TGTGCCAGCTCACCATTTGGCAGTAACCCCTTTGCGGGAAACACCATATATTTT.

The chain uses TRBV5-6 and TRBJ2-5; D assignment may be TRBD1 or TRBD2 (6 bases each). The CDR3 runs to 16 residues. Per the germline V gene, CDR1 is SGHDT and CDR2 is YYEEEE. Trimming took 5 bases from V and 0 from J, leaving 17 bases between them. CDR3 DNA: TGTGCCAGCAGGGTGGGAGGTACAGGGTACCAAGAGACCCAGTACTTC. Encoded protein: CASRVGGTGYQETQYF.